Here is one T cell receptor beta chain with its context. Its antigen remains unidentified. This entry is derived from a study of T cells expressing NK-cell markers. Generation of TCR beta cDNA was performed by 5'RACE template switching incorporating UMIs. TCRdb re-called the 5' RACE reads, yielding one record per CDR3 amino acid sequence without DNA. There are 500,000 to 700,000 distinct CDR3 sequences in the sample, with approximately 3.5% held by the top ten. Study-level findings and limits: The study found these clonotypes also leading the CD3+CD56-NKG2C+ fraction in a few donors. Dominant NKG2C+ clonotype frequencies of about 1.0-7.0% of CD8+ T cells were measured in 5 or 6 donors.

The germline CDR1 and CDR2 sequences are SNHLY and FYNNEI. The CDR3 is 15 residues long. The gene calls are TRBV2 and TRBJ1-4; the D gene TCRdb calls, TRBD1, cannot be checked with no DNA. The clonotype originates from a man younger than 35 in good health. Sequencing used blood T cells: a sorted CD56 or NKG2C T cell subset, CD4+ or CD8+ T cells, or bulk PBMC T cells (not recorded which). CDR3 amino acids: CASSQTGGPNEKLFF.